The 15 T cell receptor beta chains in this list originate from one sample, sequenced in a study of T-cell reconstitution after alpha-beta-depleted transplantation in children. TCRbeta library construction was performed incorporating unique molecular identifiers. TCRdb reprocessed the PCR reads with MiXCR, giving one entry per CDR3 protein. Among approximately 150,000 distinct CDR3 sequences listed, more than 8% were seen once. The sample here was PBMCs, mostly from graft donor cells, taken 180 days after TCRalphabeta/CD19-depleted stem cell transplant. Receptor source: a female patient aged 2-15 years who had a stem cell transplant for congenital amegakaryocytic thrombocytopenia, so the T cells may come from the graft donor.

This clonotype was found many times. This sequence joins TRBV12-3 or TRBV12-4 and TRBJ2-1; 7 bases line up with TRBD2. J gave up 5 bases and V 3 bases, and 7 bases lay outside the gene matches. This CDR3 is built from 15 residues. The CDR3 nucleotides are TGTGCCAGCAGTTTGACTAGCCCCCACAACAATGAGCAGTTCTTC. Its translation: CASSLTSPHNNEQFF.

This clonotype was picked up a small number of times. The CDR3 protein is CATSRDVDSRAQFF. CDR3 nucleotides: TGTGCCACCAGCAGAGATGTAGACAGCCGTGCGCAGTTCTTC. The V gene is TRBV15, the J gene TRBJ2-1; perhaps TRBD1 as D (5 bases). This CDR3 has 14 residues. V was pared by 0 bases and J by 12 bases, with 15 bases between. The germline CDR1 and CDR2 sequences are LNHNV and YYDKDF (reference sequence).

This clonotype was seen a few times. This chain uses TRBV27 with TRBJ1-3, with a weak D call TRBD1 (5 bases). The CDR3 covers 13 residues. V lost 6 bases and J 2 bases, leaving 8 bases between the germline ends. In germline, CDR1 is MNHEY, CDR2 SMNVEV (reference sequence). For the CDR3, the DNA is TGTGCCAGCAGCGGGACGGCTGGAAACACCATATATTTT. It yields the protein CASSGTAGNTIYF.

Many counts were recorded for this clonotype. The V and J genes are TRBV5-7 and TRBJ2-2; D possibly uses TRBD1 or TRBD2 (5 bases each). TRBV5-7 belongs to the ORF category, with a function that is uncertain. The CDR3 spans 17 residues. V was cut by 4 bases and J by 2 bases, with 18 bases left in between. CDR3 DNA sequence: TGTGCCAGCAGCCTGTCCGAGGGGCGGGTAAACACCGGGGAGCTGTTTTTT. Translation: CASSLSEGRVNTGELFF.

The chain couples TRBV5-1 to TRBJ2-5; 14 nucleotides agree with TRBD2. CDR1 is SGHRS and CDR2 is YFSETQ in the germline V gene. The length of the CDR3 is 14 residues. V shed 5 bases and J 5 bases; nucleotides not matched to a gene: 2. CDR3 region: CASRGLAGEETQYF. Here the CDR3 DNA reads TGCGCCAGCAGGGGACTAGCGGGAGAGGAGACCCAGTACTTC.

This chain joins TRBV5-1 and TRBJ1-2; 12 bases line up with TRBD1. V lost 0 bases, J lost 14 bases, and 8 bases stayed unmatched. In germline, CDR1 is SGHRS, CDR2 YFSETQ. CDR3 length: 14 amino acids. DNA for the CDR3: TGCGCCAGCAGCTTGGAGGGGACAGGGGGCGTAGGAACCTTC. Protein product: CASSLEGTGGVGTF.

The sample holds many counts of this clonotype. The chain has TRBV6-6 and TRBJ2-1, with TRBD1 as a possible D gene (6 bases). This CDR3 spans 15 amino acids. V was cut by 5 bases and J by 3 bases, with 14 bases left in between. Germline V CDR1 and CDR2: MNHNY, SVGAGI (reference sequence). The CDR3 reads CASSADRNLYNEQFF. The DNA of the CDR3 is TGTGCCAGCAGTGCCGACAGGAACCTCTACAATGAGCAGTTCTTC.

This clonotype was seen ten or more times. The J gene is TRBJ1-2, the V gene TRBV12-3 or TRBV12-4; 7 bases fit TRBD1. The CDR3 has 15 residues. V was clipped by 3 bases and J by 2 bases; unmatched bases: 6. The CDR3 sequence: CASSLERGQNYGYTF. The CDR3, as DNA: TGTGCCAGCAGTTTGGAGCGGGGACAGAACTATGGCTACACCTTC.

This clonotype was seen repeatedly, ten times or more. This chain uses TRBV28 with TRBJ1-4; a possible D gene is TRBD1 (5 bases). CDR3 length: 15 residues. Germline V lookup: CDR1 MDHEN, CDR2 SYDVKM. V was clipped by 1 base and J by 3 bases, with 9 bases between them. The chain's CDR3 is CASSLSGLPNEKLFF. The CDR3 coding sequence is TGTGCCAGCAGTTTATCGGGGCTTCCTAATGAAAAACTGTTTTTT.

The CDR3 nucleotides read TGTGCCAGCAGCCCTAGCGGGAGGAGAGGGGAGACCCAGTACTTC. Translation gives CASSPSGRRGETQYF. V usage is TRBV12-3 or TRBV12-4 and J usage is TRBJ2-5; 11 bases are shared with TRBD2. With V trimmed by 6 bases and J by 5 bases, 8 bases remained unmatched. This CDR3 is 15 amino acids long.

This clonotype was seen only a few times. The chain is built from TRBV7-2 and TRBJ2-5, with TRBD2 identical over 9 bases. There are 14 residues in the CDR3. Per germline, CDR1 SGHTA and CDR2 FQGNSA. The V and J ends lost 5 bases and 5 bases, in that order; junction bases with no gene match: 6. CDR3 bases: TGTGCCAGCAGCCGCGGGAGGGCCACTGAGACCCAGTACTTC. Its translation is CASSRGRATETQYF.

This clonotype has a count of ten or more. The rearrangement joins TRBV20-1 to TRBJ1-1, with D unresolved. Trimming cost V 5 bases and J 0 bases, with 4 bases left between them. Per the germline V gene, CDR1 is DFQATT and CDR2 is SNEGSKA (reference sequence). The CDR3 sequence is 11 residues long. The CDR3 DNA is TGCAGTGCTGAAATGAACACTGAAGCTTTCTTT. It encodes CSAEMNTEAFF.

This clonotype was seen ten or more times. The chain couples TRBV5-6 to TRBJ1-1, with D hard to call. Germline assignment: CDR1 SGHDT and CDR2 YYEEEE. The CDR3 is 14 amino acids. Trimming pared 4 bases from V and 0 bases from J, leaving 10 bases between. The CDR3 loop reads CASSAGPLNTEAFF. CDR3 in DNA: TGTGCCAGCAGCGCCGGACCTCTGAACACTGAAGCTTTCTTT.

This clonotype has at least ten counts. CDR3 sequence (DNA): TGCGCCAGCAGCCAAGTCCGAGGGGGGGGGTACAATGAGCAGTTCTTC. It yields the protein CASSQVRGGGYNEQFF. The chain couples TRBV4-1 to TRBJ2-1; D is perhaps TRBD2 (7 bases). V was trimmed by 1 base and J by 4 bases, leaving 14 bases between them. CDR1 is MGHRA and CDR2 is YSYEKL in the germline V gene. CDR3 length: 16 amino acids.

Remarks on this clonotype: The junction does not match germline at one end; this may be a read error. The V call is TRBV7-6, the J call TRBJ2-6; 9 nucleotides match TRBD2. The CDR3 contains 19 residues. CDR1 and CDR2 (germline): SGHVS, FNYEAQ. CDR3 DNA: TGTGCCAGCAGCTTGTTCCCGCTAGCGGGGAAGGCTGGGGCCAACGGCCTGACTTTC. As protein: CASSLFPLAGKAGANGLTF.